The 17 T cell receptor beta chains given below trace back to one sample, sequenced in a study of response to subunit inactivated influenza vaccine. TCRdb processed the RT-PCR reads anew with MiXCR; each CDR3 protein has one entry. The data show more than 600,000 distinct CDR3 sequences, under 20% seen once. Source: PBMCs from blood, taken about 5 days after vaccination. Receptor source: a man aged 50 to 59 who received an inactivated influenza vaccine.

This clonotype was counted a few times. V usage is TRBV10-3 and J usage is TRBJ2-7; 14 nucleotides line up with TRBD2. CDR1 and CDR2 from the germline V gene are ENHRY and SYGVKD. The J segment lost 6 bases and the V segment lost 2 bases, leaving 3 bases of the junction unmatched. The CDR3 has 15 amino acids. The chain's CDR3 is CAISEGLAGGGEQYF. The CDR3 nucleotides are TGTGCCATCAGTGAGGGACTAGCGGGAGGTGGCGAGCAGTACTTC.

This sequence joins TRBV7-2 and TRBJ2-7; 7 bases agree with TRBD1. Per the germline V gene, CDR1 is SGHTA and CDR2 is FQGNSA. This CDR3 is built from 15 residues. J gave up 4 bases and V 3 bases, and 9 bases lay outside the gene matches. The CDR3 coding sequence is TGTGCCAGCAGCTTGTACAGGGGTCTCGAGTACGAGCAGTACTTC. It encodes CASSLYRGLEYEQYF. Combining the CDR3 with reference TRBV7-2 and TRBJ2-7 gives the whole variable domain GAGVSQSPSNKVTEKGKDVELRCDPISGHTALYWYRQSLGQGLEFLIYFQGNSAPDKSGLPSDRFSAERTGGSVSTLTIQRTQQEDSAVYLCASSLYRGLEYEQYFGPGTRLTVT.

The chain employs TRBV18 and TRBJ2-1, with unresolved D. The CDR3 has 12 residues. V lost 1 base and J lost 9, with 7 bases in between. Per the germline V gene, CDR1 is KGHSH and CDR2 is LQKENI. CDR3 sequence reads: CASSPLSGEQFF. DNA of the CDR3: TGTGCCAGCTCACCACTATCCGGTGAGCAGTTCTTC.

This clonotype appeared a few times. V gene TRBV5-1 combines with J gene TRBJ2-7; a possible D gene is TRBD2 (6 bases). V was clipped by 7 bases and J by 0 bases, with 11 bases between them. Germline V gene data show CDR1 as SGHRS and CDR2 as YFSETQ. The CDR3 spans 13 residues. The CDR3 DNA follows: TGCGCCAGCCAGACCGGGGGCTCCTACGAGCAGTACTTC. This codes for CASQTGGSYEQYF.

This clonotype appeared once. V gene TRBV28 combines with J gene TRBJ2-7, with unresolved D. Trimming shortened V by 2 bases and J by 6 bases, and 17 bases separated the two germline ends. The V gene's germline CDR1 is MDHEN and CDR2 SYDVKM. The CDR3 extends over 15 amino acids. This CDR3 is CASSLGSKSLSEQYF. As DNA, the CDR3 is TGTGCCAGCAGTTTAGGGTCCAAATCCCTGTCCGAGCAGTACTTC.

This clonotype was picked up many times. The CDR3, as DNA: TGTGCCAGCAGCATCGGGACAGGCTACGAGCAGTACTTC. Protein sequence: CASSIGTGYEQYF. The genes are TRBV12-3 or TRBV12-4 and TRBJ2-7; 8 bases map to TRBD1. V lost 6 bases, J lost 3 bases, and 4 bases stayed unmatched. The CDR3 is 13 residues long.

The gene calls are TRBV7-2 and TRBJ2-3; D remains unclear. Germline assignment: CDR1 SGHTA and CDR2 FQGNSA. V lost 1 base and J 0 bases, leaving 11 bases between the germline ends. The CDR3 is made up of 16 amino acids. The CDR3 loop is CASSLVPRGSTDTQYF. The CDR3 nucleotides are TGTGCCAGCAGCTTAGTTCCCCGCGGCAGCACAGATACGCAGTATTTT.

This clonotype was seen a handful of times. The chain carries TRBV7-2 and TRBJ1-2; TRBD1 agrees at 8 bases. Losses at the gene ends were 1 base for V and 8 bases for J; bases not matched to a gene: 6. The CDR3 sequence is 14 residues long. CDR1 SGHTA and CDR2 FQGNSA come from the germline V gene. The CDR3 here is CASSLVQGDRGYTF. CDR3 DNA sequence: TGTGCCAGCAGCTTAGTACAGGGGGATAGAGGCTACACCTTC.

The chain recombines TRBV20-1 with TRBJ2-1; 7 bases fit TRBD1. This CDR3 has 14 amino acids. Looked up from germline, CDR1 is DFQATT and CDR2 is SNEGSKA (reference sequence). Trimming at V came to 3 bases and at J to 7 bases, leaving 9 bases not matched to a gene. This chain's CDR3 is CSARGLRQGNEQFF. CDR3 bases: TGCAGTGCTAGGGGCCTCCGACAGGGAAATGAGCAGTTCTTC.

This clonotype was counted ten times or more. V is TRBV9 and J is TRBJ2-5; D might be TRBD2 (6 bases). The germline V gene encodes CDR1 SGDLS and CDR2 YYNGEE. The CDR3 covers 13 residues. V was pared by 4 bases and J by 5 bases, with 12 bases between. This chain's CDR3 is CASSPGGLETQYF. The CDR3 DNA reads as TGTGCCAGCAGCCCAGGAGGGTTGGAGACCCAGTACTTC.

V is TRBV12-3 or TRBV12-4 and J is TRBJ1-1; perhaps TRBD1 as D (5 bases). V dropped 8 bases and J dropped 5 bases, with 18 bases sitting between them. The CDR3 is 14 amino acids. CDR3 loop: CASVRDAAMTEAFF. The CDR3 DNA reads TGTGCCAGCGTCCGGGACGCGGCTATGACTGAAGCTTTCTTT.

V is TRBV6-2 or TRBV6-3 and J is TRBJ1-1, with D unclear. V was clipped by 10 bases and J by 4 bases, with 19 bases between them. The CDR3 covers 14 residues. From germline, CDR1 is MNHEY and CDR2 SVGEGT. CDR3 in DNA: TGTGCCACTCTACGACGGTCTACGAGCACTGAAGCTTTCTTT. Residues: CATLRRSTSTEAFF.

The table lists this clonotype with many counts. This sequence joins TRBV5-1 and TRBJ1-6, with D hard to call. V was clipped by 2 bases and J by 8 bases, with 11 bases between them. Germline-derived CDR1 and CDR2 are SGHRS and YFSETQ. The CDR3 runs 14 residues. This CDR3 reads CASSFGQEHSPLHF. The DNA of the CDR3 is TGCGCCAGCAGCTTTGGTCAGGAGCATTCACCCCTCCACTTT.

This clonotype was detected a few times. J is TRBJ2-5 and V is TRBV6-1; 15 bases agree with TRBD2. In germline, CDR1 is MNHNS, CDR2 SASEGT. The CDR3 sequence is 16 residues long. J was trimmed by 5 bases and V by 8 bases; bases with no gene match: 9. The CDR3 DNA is TGTGCCAGCGCCCAGGGGACTAGCGGGGGGTGGGAGACCCAGTACTTC. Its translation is CASAQGTSGGWETQYF.

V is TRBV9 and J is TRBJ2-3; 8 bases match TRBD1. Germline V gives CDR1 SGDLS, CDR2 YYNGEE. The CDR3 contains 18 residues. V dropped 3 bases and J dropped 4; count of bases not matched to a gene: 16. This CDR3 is CASSEGLLGQGSADTQYF. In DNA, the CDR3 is TGTGCCAGCAGCGAGGGCTTGTTAGGACAGGGAAGTGCAGATACGCAGTATTTT.

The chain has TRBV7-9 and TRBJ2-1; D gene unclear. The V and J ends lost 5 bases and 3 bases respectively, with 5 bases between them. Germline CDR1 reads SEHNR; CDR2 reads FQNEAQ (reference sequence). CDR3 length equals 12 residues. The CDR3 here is CASSRIYNEQFF. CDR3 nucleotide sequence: TGTGCCAGCAGCAGGATCTACAATGAGCAGTTCTTC.

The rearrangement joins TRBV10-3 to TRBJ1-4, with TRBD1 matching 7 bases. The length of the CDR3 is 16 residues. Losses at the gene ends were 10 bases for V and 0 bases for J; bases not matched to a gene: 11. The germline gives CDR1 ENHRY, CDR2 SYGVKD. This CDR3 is CATEAGGTATNEKLFF. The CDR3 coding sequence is TGTGCCACCGAGGCAGGGGGAACGGCAACTAATGAAAAACTGTTTTTT.